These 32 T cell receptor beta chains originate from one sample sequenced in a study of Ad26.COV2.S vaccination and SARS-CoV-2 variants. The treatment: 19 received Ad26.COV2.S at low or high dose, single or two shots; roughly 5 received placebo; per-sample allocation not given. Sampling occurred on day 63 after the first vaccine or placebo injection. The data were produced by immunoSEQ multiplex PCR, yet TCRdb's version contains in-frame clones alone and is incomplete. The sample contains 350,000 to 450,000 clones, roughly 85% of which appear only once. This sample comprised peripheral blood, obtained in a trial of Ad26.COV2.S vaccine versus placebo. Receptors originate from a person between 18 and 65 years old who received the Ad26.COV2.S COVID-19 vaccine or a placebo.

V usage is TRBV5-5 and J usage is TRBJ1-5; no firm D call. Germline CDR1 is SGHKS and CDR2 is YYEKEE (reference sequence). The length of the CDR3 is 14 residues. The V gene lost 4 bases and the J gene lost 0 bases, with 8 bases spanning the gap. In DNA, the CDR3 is TGTGCCAGCAGCCTCAGAAATAGCAATCAGCCCCAGCATTTT. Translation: CASSLRNSNQPQHF.

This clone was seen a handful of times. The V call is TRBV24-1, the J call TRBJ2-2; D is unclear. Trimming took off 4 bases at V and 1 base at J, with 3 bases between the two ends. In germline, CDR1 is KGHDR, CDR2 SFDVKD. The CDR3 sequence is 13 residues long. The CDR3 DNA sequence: TGTGCCACCAGTGAAGTGAACACCGGGGAGCTGTTTTTT. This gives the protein CATSEVNTGELFF.

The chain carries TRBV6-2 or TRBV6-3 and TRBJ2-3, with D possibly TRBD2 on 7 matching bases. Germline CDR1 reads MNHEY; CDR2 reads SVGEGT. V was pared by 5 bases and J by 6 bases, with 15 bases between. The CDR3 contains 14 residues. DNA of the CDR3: TGTGCCAGCAGTAGGCCGGGGGGCATGGATACGCAGTATTTT. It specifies CASSRPGGMDTQYF.

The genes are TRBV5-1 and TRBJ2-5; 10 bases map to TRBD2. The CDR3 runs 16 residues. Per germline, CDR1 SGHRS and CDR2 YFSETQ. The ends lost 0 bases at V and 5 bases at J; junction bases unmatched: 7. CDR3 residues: CASSLVGLALRETQYF. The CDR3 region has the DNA TGCGCCAGCAGCTTGGTGGGACTAGCGTTAAGGGAGACCCAGTACTTC. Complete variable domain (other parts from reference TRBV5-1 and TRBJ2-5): KAGVTQTPRYLIKTRGQQVTLSCSPISGHRSVSWYQQTPGQGLQFLFEYFSETQRNKGNFPGRFSGRQFSNSRSEMNVSTLELGDSALYLCASSLVGLALRETQYFGPGTRLLVL.

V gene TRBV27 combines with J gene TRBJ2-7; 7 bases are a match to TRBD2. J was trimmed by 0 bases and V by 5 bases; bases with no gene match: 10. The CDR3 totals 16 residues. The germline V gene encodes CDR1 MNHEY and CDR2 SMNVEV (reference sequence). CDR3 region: CASSLRASGASYEQYF. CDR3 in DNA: TGTGCCAGCAGTCTTAGGGCTAGCGGAGCCTCCTACGAGCAGTACTTC.

The CDR3 DNA is TGTGCCAGCAGTGACAGGAGGGCTAGTCAGCCCCAGCATTTT. Translated, it gives CASSDRRASQPQHF. V usage is TRBV6-1 and J usage is TRBJ1-5; no reliable D call. The V end was cut by 3 bases, the J end by 6 bases, with 12 bases between. Germline V gene data show CDR1 as MNHNS and CDR2 as SASEGT. The CDR3 covers 14 residues.

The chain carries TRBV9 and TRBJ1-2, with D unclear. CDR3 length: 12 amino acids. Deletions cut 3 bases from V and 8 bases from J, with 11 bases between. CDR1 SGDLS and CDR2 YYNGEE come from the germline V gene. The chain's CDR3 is CASSARTGGYTF. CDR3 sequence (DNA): TGTGCCAGCAGCGCCAGGACGGGAGGCTACACCTTC.

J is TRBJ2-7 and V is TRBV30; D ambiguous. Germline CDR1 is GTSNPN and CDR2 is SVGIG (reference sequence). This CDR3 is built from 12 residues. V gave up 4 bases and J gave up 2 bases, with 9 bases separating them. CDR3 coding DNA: TGTGCCTGGACCGATCTTACCTACGAGCAGTACTTC. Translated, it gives CAWTDLTYEQYF.

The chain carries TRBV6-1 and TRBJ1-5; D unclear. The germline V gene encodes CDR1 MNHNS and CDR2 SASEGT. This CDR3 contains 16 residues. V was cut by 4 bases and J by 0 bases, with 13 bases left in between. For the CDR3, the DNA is TGTGCCAGCAGTGTCCAGCCAATAGTTAGCAATCAGCCCCAGCATTTT. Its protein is CASSVQPIVSNQPQHF.

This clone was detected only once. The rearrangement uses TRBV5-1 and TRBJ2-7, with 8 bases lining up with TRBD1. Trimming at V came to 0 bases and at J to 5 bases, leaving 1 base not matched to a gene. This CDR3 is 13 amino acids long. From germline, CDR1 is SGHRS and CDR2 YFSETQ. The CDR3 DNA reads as TGCGCCAGCAGCTTGGACAGGGGGGACGAGCAGTACTTC. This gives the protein CASSLDRGDEQYF.

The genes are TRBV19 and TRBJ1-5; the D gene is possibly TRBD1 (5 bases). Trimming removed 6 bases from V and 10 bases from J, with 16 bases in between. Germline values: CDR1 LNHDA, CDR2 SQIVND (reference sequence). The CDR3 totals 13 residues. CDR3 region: CASSSRGLNPQHF. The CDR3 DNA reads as TGTGCCAGTAGCTCGCGGGGACTAAATCCCCAGCATTTT.

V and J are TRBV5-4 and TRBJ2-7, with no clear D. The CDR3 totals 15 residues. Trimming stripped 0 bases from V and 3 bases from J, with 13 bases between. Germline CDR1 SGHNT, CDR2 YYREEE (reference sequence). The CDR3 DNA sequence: TGTGCCAGCAGCTTGGTCGGGCCTCGAAACTACGAGCAGTACTTC. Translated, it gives CASSLVGPRNYEQYF.

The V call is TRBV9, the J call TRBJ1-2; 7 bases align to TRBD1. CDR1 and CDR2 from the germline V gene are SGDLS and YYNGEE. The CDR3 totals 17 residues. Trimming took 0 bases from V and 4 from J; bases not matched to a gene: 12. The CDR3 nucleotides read TGTGCCAGCAGCGTAGCCCCGTTGACAGGGAGGGTCTATGGCTACACCTTC. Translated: CASSVAPLTGRVYGYTF.

The CDR3: CASSYVGDQPQHF. The CDR3, as DNA: TGCGCCAGCAGCTACGTCGGGGATCAGCCCCAGCATTTT. The rearrangement uses TRBV5-1 and TRBJ1-5; D unclear. Germline values: CDR1 SGHRS, CDR2 YFSETQ. The CDR3 has 13 residues. Trimming cost V 3 bases and J 5 bases, with 9 bases left between them.

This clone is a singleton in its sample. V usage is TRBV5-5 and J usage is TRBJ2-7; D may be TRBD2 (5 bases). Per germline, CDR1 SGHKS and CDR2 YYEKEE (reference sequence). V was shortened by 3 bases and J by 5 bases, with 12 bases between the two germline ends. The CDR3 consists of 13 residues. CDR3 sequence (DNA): TGTGCCAGCAGCTACCCCTTGAGGGACGAGCAGTACTTC. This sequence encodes CASSYPLRDEQYF.

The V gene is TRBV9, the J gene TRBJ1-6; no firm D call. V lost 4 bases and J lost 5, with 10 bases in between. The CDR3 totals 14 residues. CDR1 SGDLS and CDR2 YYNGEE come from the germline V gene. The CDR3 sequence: CASSPRHDNSPLHF. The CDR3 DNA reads TGTGCCAGCAGCCCCAGACATGATAATTCACCCCTCCACTTT.

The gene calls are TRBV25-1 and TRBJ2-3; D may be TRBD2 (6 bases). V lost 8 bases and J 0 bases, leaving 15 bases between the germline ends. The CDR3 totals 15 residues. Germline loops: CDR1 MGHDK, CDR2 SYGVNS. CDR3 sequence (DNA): TGTGCCAGCGCCTCGGGAGAATCTAGCACAGATACGCAGTATTTT. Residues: CASASGESSTDTQYF.

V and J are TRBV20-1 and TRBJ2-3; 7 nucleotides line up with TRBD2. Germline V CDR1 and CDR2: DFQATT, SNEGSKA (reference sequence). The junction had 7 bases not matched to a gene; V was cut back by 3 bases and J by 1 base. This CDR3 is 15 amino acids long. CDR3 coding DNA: TGCAGTGCTAGTGGGTCTGCGGGGGGCACAGATACGCAGTATTTT. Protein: CSASGSAGGTDTQYF.

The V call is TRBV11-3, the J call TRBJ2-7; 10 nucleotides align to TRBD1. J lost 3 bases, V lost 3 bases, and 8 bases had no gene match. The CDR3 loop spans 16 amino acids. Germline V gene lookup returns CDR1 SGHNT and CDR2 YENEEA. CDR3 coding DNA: TGTGCCAGCAGCTTGGGGCGGGACAGGGGCTTCTACGAGCAGTACTTC. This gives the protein CASSLGRDRGFYEQYF.

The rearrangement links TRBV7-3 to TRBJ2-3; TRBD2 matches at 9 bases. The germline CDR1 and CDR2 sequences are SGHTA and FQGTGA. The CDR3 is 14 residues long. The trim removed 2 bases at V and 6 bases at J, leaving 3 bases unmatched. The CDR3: CASSLGAGGDTQYF. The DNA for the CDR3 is TGTGCCAGCAGCTTAGGGGCGGGAGGGGATACGCAGTATTTT.

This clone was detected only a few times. CDR3 loop: CASSVMQGEAFF. The CDR3 DNA sequence: TGTGCCAGCAGCGTCATGCAGGGAGAAGCTTTCTTT. The chain joins TRBV2 to TRBJ1-1, with a tentative D call TRBD1 (5 bases). CDR1 is SNHLY, CDR2 FYNNEI, per germline. The CDR3 is 12 residues long. V dropped 6 bases and J dropped 8 bases, with 13 bases sitting between them.

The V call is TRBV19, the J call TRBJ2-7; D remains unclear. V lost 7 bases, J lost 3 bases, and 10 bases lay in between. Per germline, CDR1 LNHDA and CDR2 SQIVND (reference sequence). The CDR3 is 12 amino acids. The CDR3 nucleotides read TGTGCCAGTATTCATCTCGTCTACGAGCAGTACTTC. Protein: CASIHLVYEQYF.

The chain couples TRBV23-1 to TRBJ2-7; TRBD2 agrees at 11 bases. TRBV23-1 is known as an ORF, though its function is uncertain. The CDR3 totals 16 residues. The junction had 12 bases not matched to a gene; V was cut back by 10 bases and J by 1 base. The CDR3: CATTLAGGLHSYEQYF. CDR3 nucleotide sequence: TGCGCCACCACTTTAGCGGGAGGGCTTCATTCCTACGAGCAGTACTTC.

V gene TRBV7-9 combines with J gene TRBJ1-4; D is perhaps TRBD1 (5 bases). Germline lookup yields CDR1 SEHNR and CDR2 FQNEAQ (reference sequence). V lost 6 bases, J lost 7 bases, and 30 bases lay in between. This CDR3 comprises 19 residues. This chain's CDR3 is CASSRRGLFSSGMGEKLFF. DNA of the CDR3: TGTGCCAGCAGTCGACGGGGCCTTTTCTCCTCGGGGATGGGTGAAAAACTGTTTTTT.

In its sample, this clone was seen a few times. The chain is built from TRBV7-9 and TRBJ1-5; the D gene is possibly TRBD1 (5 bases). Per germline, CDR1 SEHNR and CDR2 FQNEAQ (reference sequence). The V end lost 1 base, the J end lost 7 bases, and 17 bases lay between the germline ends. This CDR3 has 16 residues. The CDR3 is CASSLVSPGGRQPQHF. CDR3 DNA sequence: TGTGCCAGCAGCTTAGTAAGCCCCGGGGGGAGACAGCCCCAGCATTTT.

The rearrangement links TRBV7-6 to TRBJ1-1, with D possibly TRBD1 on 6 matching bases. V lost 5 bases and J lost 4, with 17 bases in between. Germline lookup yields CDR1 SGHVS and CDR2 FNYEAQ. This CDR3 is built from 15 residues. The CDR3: CASSRLTGLVTEAFF. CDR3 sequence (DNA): TGTGCCAGCAGCAGACTAACAGGGTTGGTCACTGAAGCTTTCTTT.

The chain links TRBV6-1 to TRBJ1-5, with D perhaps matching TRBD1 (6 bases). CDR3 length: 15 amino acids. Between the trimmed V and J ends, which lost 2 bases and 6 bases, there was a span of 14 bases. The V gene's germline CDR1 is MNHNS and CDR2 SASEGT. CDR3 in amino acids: CASSELVGGGQPQHF. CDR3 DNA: TGTGCCAGCAGTGAATTGGTGGGAGGGGGTCAGCCCCAGCATTTT.

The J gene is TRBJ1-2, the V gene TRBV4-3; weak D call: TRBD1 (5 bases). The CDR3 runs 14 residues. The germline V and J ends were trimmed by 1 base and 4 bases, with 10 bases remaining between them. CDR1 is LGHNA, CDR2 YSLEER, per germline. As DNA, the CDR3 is TGCGCCAGCAGCCAAGCGACAGCTTCCTATGGCTACACCTTC. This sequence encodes CASSQATASYGYTF.

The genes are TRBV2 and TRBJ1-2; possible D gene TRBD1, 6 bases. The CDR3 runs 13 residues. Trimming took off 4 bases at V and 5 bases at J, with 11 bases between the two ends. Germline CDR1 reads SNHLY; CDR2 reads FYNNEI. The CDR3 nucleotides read TGTGCCAGCAGTGTCATGCAGGGGTATGGCTACACCTTC. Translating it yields CASSVMQGYGYTF.

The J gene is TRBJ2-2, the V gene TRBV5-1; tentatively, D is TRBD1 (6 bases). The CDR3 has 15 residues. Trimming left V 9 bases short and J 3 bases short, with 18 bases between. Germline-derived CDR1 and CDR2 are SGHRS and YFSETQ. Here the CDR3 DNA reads TGCGCCATTTTTTCCGGGACAAGCGACACCGGGGAGCTGTTTTTT. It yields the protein CAIFSGTSDTGELFF.

This CDR3 is CASSKGGLAGGLHRPQYF. Written as DNA, the CDR3 is TGTGCCAGCAGCAAAGGCGGACTAGCGGGGGGCCTGCACCGCCCGCAGTATTTT. The chain uses TRBV21-1 and TRBJ2-3; TRBD2, the table's D call, lacks a check against the DNA. TRBV21-1 is deemed a pseudogene. The CDR3 contains 18 residues.

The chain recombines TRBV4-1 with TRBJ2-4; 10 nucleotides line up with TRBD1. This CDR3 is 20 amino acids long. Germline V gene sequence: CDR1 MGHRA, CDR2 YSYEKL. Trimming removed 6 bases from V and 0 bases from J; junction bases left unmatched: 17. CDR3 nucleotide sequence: TGCGCCAGCAGACAGTATCCAACCGGGACAGGGGCGCTAGCCAAAAACATTCAGTACTTC. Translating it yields CASRQYPTGTGALAKNIQYF.